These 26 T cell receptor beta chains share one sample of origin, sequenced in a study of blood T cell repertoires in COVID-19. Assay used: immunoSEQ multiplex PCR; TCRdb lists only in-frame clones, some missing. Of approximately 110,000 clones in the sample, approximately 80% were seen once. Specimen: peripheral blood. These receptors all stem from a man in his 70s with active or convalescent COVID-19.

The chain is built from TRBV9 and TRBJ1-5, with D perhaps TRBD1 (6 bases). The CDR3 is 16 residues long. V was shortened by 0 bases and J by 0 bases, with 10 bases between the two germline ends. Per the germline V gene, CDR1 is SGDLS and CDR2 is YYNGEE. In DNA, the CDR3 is TGTGCCAGCAGCGTAGGGACAGACGATAGCAATCAGCCCCAGCATTTT. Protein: CASSVGTDDSNQPQHF.

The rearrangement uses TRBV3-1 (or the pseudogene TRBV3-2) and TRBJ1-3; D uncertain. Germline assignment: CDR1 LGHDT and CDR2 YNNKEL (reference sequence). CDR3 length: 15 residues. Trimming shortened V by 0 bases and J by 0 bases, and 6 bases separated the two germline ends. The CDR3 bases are TGTGCCAGCAGCCAAGATAGGAGCTCTGGAAACACCATATATTTT. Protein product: CASSQDRSSGNTIYF.

The DNA of the CDR3 is TGTGCCAGCAGCCGGACAGCTACCTACGAGCAGTACTTC. Its protein product is CASSRTATYEQYF. This chain connects TRBV7-8 to TRBJ2-7; D is possibly TRBD1 (6 bases). This CDR3 has 13 amino acids. Germline V gives CDR1 SGHVS, CDR2 FQNEAQ. Trimming removed 5 bases from V and 2 bases from J, with 10 bases in between.

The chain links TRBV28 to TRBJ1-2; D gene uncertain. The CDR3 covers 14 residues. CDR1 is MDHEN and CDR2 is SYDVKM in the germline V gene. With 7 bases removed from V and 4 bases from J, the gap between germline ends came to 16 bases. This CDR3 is CASIPGGVIYGYTF. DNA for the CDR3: TGTGCCAGCATCCCGGGCGGGGTCATCTATGGCTACACCTTC.

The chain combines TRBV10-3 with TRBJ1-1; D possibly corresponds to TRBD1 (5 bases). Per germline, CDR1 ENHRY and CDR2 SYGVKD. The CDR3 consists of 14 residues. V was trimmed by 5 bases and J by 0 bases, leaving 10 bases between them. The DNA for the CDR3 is TGTGCCATCAGTCCGACAGATTTGAACACTGAAGCTTTCTTT. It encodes CAISPTDLNTEAFF.

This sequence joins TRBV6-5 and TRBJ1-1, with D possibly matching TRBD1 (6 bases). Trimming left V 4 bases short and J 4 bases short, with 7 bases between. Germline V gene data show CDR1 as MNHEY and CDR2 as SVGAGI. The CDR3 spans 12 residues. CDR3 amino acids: CASSFRGTEAFF. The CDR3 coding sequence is TGTGCCAGCAGTTTCAGGGGCACTGAAGCTTTCTTT.

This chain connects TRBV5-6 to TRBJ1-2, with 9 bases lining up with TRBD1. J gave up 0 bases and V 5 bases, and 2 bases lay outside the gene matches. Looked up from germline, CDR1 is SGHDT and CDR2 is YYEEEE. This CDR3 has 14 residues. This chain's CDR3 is CASRGTGTNYGYTF. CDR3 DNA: TGTGCCAGCAGGGGGACAGGGACTAACTATGGCTACACCTTC.

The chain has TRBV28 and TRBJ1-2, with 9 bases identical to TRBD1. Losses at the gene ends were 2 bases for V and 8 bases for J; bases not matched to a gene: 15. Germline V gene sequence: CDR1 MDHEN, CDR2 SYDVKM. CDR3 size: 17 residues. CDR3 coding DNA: TGTGCCAGCAGTTTAGGTGGGGGAGGACAGGGGCCCCAGGGCTACACCTTC. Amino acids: CASSLGGGGQGPQGYTF.

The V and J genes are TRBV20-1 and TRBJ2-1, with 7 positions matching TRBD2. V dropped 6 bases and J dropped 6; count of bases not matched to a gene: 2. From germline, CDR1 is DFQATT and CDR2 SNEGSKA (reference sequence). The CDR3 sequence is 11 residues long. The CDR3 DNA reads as TGCAGTGCACCTAGCGGCAATGAGCAGTTCTTC. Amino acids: CSAPSGNEQFF.

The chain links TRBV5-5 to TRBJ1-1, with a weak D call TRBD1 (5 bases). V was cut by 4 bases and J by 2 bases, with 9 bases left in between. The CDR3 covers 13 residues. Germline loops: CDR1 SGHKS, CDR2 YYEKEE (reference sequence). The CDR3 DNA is TGTGCCAGCAGCCCAGGGTTAAACACTGAAGCTTTCTTT. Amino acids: CASSPGLNTEAFF. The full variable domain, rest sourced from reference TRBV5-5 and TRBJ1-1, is DAGVTQSPTHLIKTRGQQVTLRCSPISGHKSVSWYQQVLGQGPQFIFQYYEKEERGRGNFPDRFSARQFPNYSSELNVNALLLGDSALYLCASSPGLNTEAFFGQGTRLTVV.

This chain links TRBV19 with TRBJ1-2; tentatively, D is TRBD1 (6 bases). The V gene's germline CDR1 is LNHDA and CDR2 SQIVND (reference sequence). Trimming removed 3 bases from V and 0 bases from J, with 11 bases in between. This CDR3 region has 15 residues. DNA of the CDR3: TGTGCCAGTAGTATCAAGACAGGCTCTAACTATGGCTACACCTTC. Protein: CASSIKTGSNYGYTF.

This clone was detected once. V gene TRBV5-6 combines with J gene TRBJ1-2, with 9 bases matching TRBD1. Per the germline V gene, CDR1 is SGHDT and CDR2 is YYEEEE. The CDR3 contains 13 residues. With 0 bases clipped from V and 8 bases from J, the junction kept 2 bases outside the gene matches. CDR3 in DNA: TGTGCCAGCAGCTTGGACAGGGGGCAAGGCTACACCTTC. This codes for CASSLDRGQGYTF.

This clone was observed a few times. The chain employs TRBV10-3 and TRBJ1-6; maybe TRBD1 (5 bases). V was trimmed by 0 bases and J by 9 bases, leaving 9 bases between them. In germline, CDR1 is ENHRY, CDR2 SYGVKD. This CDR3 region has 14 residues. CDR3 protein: CAISESTGGSPLHF. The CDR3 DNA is TGTGCCATCAGTGAGTCTACGGGGGGTTCACCCCTCCACTTT.

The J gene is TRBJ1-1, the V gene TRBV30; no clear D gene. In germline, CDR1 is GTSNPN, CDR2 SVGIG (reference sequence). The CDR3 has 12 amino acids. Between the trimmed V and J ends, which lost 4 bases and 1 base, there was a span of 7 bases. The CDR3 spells CAWNSGNTEAFF. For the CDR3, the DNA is TGTGCCTGGAACAGTGGGAACACTGAAGCTTTCTTT. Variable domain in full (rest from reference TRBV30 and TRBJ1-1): SQTIHQWPATLVQPVGSPLSLECTVEGTSNPNLYWYRQAAGRGLQLLFYSVGIGQISSEVPQNLSASRPQDRQFILSSKKLLLSDSGFYLCAWNSGNTEAFFGQGTRLTVV.

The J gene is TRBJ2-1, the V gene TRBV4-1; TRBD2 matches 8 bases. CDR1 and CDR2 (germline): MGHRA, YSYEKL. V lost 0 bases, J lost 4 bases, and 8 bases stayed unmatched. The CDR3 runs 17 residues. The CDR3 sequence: CASSQDQAGAQYNEQFF. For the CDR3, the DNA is TGCGCCAGCAGCCAAGATCAAGCGGGGGCACAATACAATGAGCAGTTCTTC.

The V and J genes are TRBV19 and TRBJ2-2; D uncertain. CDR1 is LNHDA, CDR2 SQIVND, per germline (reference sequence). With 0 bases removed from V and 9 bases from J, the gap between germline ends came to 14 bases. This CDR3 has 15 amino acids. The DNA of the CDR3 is TGTGCCAGTAGTATAGACCGCTACCACCTCCGGGAGCTGTTTTTT. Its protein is CASSIDRYHLRELFF.

CDR3 in amino acids: CASSETSGRLHEQFF. In DNA, the CDR3 is TGTGCCAGCAGTGAAACTAGCGGGAGACTCCATGAGCAGTTCTTC. The J gene is TRBJ2-1, the V gene TRBV6-1; 11 positions agree with TRBD2. CDR1 is MNHNS and CDR2 is SASEGT in the germline V gene. This CDR3 contains 15 residues. The junction had 5 bases not matched to a gene; V was cut back by 2 bases and J by 8 bases.

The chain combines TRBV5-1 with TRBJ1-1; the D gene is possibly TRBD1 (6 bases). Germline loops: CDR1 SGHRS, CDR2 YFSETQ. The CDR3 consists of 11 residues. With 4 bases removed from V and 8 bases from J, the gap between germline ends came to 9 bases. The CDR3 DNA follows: TGCGCCAGCAGCCTTGACAGGGAAGCTTTCTTT. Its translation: CASSLDREAFF.

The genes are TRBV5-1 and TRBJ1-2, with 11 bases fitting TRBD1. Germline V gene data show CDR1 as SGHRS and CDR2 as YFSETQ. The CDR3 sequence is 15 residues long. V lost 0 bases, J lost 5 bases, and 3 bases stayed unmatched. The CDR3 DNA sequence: TGCGCCAGCAGCTTGGCCGGGACAGGGGGATATGGCTACACCTTC. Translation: CASSLAGTGGYGYTF.

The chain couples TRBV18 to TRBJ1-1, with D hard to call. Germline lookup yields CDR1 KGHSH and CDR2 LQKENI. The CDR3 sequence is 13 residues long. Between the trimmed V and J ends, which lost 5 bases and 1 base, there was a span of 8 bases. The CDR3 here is CASSSHKNTEAFF. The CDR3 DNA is TGTGCCAGCTCATCTCACAAGAACACTGAAGCTTTCTTT.

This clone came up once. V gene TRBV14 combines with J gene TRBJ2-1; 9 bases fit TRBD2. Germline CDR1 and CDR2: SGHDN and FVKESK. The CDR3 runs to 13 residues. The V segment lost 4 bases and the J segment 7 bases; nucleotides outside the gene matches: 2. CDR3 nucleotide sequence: TGTGCCAGCAGCCTTCTAGCGGGGAATGAGCAGTTCTTC. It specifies CASSLLAGNEQFF.

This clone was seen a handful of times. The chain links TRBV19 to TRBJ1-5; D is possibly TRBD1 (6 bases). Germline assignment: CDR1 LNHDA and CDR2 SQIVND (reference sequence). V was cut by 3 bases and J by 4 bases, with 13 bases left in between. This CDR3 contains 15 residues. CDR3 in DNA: TGTGCCAGTAGTATCGGGGGGCTTACGAATCAGCCCCAGCATTTT. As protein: CASSIGGLTNQPQHF.

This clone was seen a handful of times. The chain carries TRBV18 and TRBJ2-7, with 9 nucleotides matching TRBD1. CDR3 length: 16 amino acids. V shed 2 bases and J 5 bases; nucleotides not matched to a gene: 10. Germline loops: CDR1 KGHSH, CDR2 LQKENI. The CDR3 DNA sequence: TGTGCCAGCTCACCAAGAGCGGACAGGGGTAGGGACGAGCAGTACTTC. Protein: CASSPRADRGRDEQYF.

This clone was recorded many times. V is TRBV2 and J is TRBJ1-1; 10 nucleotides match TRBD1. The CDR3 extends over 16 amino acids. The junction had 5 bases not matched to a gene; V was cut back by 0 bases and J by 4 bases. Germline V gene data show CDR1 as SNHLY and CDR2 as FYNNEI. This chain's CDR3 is CASSEAEGQGITEAFF. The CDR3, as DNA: TGTGCCAGCAGTGAAGCTGAGGGACAGGGGATCACTGAAGCTTTCTTT.

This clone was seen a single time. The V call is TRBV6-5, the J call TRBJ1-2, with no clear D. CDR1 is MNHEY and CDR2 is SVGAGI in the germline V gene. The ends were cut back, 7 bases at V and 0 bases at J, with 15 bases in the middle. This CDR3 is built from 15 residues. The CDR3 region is CASIANPLANYGYTF. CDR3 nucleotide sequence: TGTGCCAGCATCGCTAACCCGTTAGCTAACTATGGCTACACCTTC.

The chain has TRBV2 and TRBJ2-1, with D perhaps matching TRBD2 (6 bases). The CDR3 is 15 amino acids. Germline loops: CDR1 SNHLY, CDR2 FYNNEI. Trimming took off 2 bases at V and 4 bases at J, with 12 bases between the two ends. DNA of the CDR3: TGTGCCAGCAGTGAAAGGGGACTGGTGTACAATGAGCAGTTCTTC. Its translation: CASSERGLVYNEQFF.